A selection of T cell receptor beta chains follows, all from one sample in a study of blood T cell repertoires in COVID-19. Clones were read by immunoSEQ multiplex PCR, and TCRdb kept only the in-frame ones, dropping some. The table lists 140,000 or so clones, around 78% of them singletons. The sequenced material came from peripheral blood. All receptors derive from a woman aged 55-70 years with acute or convalescent COVID-19. The CDR3 runs from the conserved cysteine through the conserved F or W. The order of the fields is CDR3 protein, J gene, V gene, D gene. D genes are given only for firm matches.

CASAPEGVRGGTDTQYF TRBJ2-3 TRBV24-1 -
CASSLSSSYEQYF TRBJ2-7 TRBV5-4 -
CATSRDYEGNTEAFF TRBJ1-1 TRBV15 -
CASSRLAGGSEQYF TRBJ2-7 TRBV27 TRBD2
CASTPREGSNSPLHF TRBJ1-6 TRBV6-5 -
CASSLDLTSGRSEQYF TRBJ2-7 TRBV11-2 TRBD2
CASSLFTSGSTDTQYF TRBJ2-3 TRBV28 TRBD2
CSASKGTSGNSYEQYF TRBJ2-7 TRBV20-1 TRBD2
CASSEDNSGWDTQYF TRBJ2-3 TRBV10-1 -
CASSLGLPNSYEQYF TRBJ2-7 TRBV28 -
CASLGRSSYNEQFF TRBJ2-1 TRBV2 -
CASSSRTGVGASEQFF TRBJ2-1 TRBV11-3 TRBD1
CASSGTSQVTYNEQFF TRBJ2-1 TRBV7-9 TRBD2
CASSQGARGMGTQYF TRBJ2-5 TRBV14 TRBD1
CASSWGLAGVGEQYF TRBJ2-7 TRBV6-5 TRBD2
CASSLPRLAEETQYF TRBJ2-5 TRBV7-9 TRBD2